This is a list of T cell receptor beta chains from one sample in a study of shared clonotypes between healthy human individuals. Profiled with immunoSEQ multiplex PCR; TCRdb holds only in-frame clones, not every one. The sample lists over 2 million clones; about nine tenths were seen once. Sequencing input: naive CD4+ T cells from PBMCs. The receptors here all came from a man aged 18 to 29 in good health. Some clones in this sample may be carry-over from other donors' samples. CDR3s include the opening cysteine and the closing phenylalanine or tryptophan. A D gene is named only where the DNA matches it firmly. Clone size, where shown, is once, few, many, or a class for clones that have expanded.

D,V,J,size,DNA,CDR3
.,TRBV28,TRBJ2-7,.,TGTGCCAGCAGTCAACAAACCCCAGGGTACTACGAGCAGTACTTC,CASSQQTPGYYEQYF
TRBD1,TRBV11-2,TRBJ2-2,.,TGTGCCAGCAGCTCAAACAGGGGAAAGGCCGGGGAGCTGTTTTTT,CASSSNRGKAGELFF
.,TRBV29-1,TRBJ1-1,.,TGCAGCGTGCAGGCCTCCGGCACTGAAGCTTTCTTT,CSVQASGTEAFF
TRBD2,TRBV7-9,TRBJ2-5,.,TGTGCCAGCAGTCAGGGACTAGCGAGATTCCAAGAGACCCAGTACTTC,CASSQGLARFQETQYF
.,TRBV2,TRBJ1-1,.,TGTGCCAGCGGGGGGGGCATCACTGAAGCTTTCTTT,CASGGGITEAFF
.,TRBV5-1,TRBJ2-1,.,TGCGCCAGCAGCTTGGTAGCGCAGAGTTACAATGAGCAGTTCTTC,CASSLVAQSYNEQFF
TRBD2,TRBV5-1,TRBJ2-3,.,TGCGCCAGCAGCTTGGCTAGCGGGAGCGCAGATACGCAGTATTTT,CASSLASGSADTQYF
TRBD1,TRBV4-1,TRBJ1-6,.,TGCGCCAGCAGCCAGATCACAGGGGATAATTCACCCCTCCACTTT,CASSQITGDNSPLHF
.,TRBV6-5,TRBJ2-7,.,TGTGCCAGCTCCGCCCCAACGAGCGGACGGGAGCAGTACTTC,CASSAPTSGREQYF
.,TRBV29-1,TRBJ2-3,.,TGCAGCGTTGGGGAAGCAGATACGCAGTATTTT,CSVGEADTQYF
TRBD1,TRBV30,TRBJ1-6,.,TGTGCCTGGGGACAGGGGTTACGTAATTCACCCCTCCACTTT,CAWGQGLRNSPLHF
.,TRBV28,TRBJ2-1,.,TGTGCCAGCAGTTTTCGGGGTTTCGATGAGCAGTTCTTC,CASSFRGFDEQFF
.,TRBV11-2,TRBJ2-5,.,TGTGCCAGCAGCCGATCCAAAGAGACCCAGTACTTC,CASSRSKETQYF
.,TRBV6-1,TRBJ2-3,.,TGTGCCAGCAGTCGGAGCTGGGCAGATACGCAGTATTTT,CASSRSWADTQYF
.,TRBV6-5,TRBJ2-2,once,TGTGCCAGCAGTTACCAAGAGGTCGGGGAGCTGTTTTTT,CASSYQEVGELFF